The 15 T cell receptor beta chains listed next were all sequenced from one sample in a study of T cell repertoires in cytomegalovirus infection. These TCRs' antigens remain unknown. One entry per CDR3 protein results from TCRdb running MiXCR on the reads. The sample contains approximately 280,000 distinct CDR3 sequences, approximately 22% of which appear only once. The sample here was cultured PBMCs, taken from culture after CMV antigen stimulation. The receptor set was obtained from a human donor in good health (CMV status not recorded). Some clones in this sample may be carry-over from other donors' samples.

This clonotype showed up many times. The chain employs TRBV7-2 and TRBJ1-6, with D perhaps matching TRBD1 (5 bases). CDR1 SGHTA and CDR2 FQGNSA come from the germline V gene. The CDR3 extends over 16 amino acids. Deletions cut 6 bases from V and 0 bases from J, with 12 bases between. CDR3 region: CASRPGTSSYNSPLHF. The CDR3 DNA reads TGTGCCAGCAGGCCGGGGACGAGCTCCTATAATTCACCCCTCCACTTT.

This clonotype was counted ten times or more. The rearrangement joins TRBV7-2 to TRBJ1-2, with no clear D. V was trimmed by 5 bases and J by 2 bases, leaving 15 bases between them. The CDR3 is 15 residues long. Germline V gene data show CDR1 as SGHTA and CDR2 as FQGNSA. This CDR3 reads CASSPRATANYGYTF. Here the CDR3 DNA reads TGTGCCAGCAGCCCAAGGGCCACGGCCAACTATGGCTACACCTTC. The full variable domain, its missing parts supplied by reference TRBV7-2 and TRBJ1-2, is GAGVSQSPSNKVTEKGKDVELRCDPISGHTALYWYRQSLGQGLEFLIYFQGNSAPDKSGLPSDRFSAERTGGSVSTLTIQRTQQEDSAVYLCASSPRATANYGYTFGSGTRLTVV.

This clonotype was observed a handful of times. V is TRBV29-1 and J is TRBJ2-1; possibly TRBD2 for D (5 bases). Germline V gives CDR1 SQVTM, CDR2 ANQGSEA. V lost 5 bases to trimming and J lost 0 bases, with 14 bases between them. This CDR3 has 15 amino acids. In DNA, the CDR3 is TGCAGCGTTAGGACTCATATTAGCTCCTACAATGAGCAGTTCTTC. The encoded protein is CSVRTHISSYNEQFF.

The sample holds many counts of this clonotype. V usage is TRBV11-1 and J usage is TRBJ2-2; D gene uncertain. Germline lookup yields CDR1 SGHAT and CDR2 FQDESV (reference sequence). This CDR3 comprises 15 residues. Trimming took 5 bases from V and 4 from J, leaving 14 bases between them. CDR3 DNA sequence: TGTGCCAGCAGCACCATGCCGGGTAGCACCGGGGAGCTGTTTTTT. This gives the protein CASSTMPGSTGELFF.

This clonotype was counted many times. The rearrangement joins TRBV7-8 to TRBJ1-5, with 7 bases lining up with TRBD1. The CDR3 sequence is 21 residues long. The junction had 17 bases not matched to a gene; V was cut back by 0 bases and J by 0 bases. The germline gives CDR1 SGHVS, CDR2 FQNEAQ. DNA of the CDR3: TGTGCCAGCAGCTTAGCCCGACGCCCGACAGGGCCAGGGCATAGCAATCAGCCCCAGCATTTT. Residues: CASSLARRPTGPGHSNQPQHF.

This clonotype was observed at least ten times. The chain combines TRBV7-2 with TRBJ2-2; 9 bases are a match to TRBD2. CDR1 and CDR2 from the germline V gene are SGHTA and FQGNSA. The CDR3 extends over 14 amino acids. V lost 5 bases, J lost 7 bases, and 5 bases stayed unmatched. The CDR3 is CASSPSSGNGELFF. Here the CDR3 DNA reads TGTGCCAGCAGCCCCTCTAGCGGGAACGGGGAGCTGTTTTTT.

In its sample, this clonotype was seen a few times. The chain carries TRBV6-6 and TRBJ1-2; a possible D gene is TRBD1 (5 bases). Looked up from germline, CDR1 is MNHNY and CDR2 is SVGAGI (reference sequence). CDR3 size: 15 residues. The V and J ends lost 2 bases and 1 base respectively, with 11 bases between them. Here the CDR3 DNA reads TGTGCCAGCAGTTACGGAGGGACTAGTAACTATGGCTACACCTTC. It translates to CASSYGGTSNYGYTF.

CDR3 protein: CASSLSSGNEQYV. DNA for the CDR3: TGTGCCAGCAGTTTATCTAGCGGGAATGAGCAGTACGTC. This sequence joins TRBV27 and TRBJ2-7; 8 nucleotides agree with TRBD2. V was clipped by 0 bases and J by 7 bases; unmatched bases: 2. Germline V CDR1 and CDR2: MNHEY, SMNVEV (reference sequence). The CDR3 consists of 13 residues.

In this sample, this clonotype turned up many times. This chain joins TRBV4-1 and TRBJ1-5; 8 bases align to TRBD1. CDR3 length: 17 residues. After removal of 0 bases from V and 3 bases from J, the junction contained 7 bases not matched to a gene. Looked up from germline, CDR1 is MGHRA and CDR2 is YSYEKL. In DNA form, the CDR3 reads TGCGCCAGCAGCCAAGAATATCAGACAGGGGACAATCAGCCCCAGCATTTT. Protein: CASSQEYQTGDNQPQHF.

This clonotype appeared a few times. This chain connects TRBV5-6 to TRBJ2-1; perhaps TRBD2 as D (6 bases). This CDR3 contains 16 residues. CDR1 and CDR2 from the germline V gene are SGHDT and YYEEEE. V lost 4 bases to trimming and J lost 9 bases, with 23 bases between them. In DNA, the CDR3 is TGTGCCAGCAGCCCTACCCCCGGACGGGAGTTGCCTGAGCAGTTCTTC. It yields the protein CASSPTPGRELPEQFF. Based on the CDR3 plus reference TRBV5-6 and TRBJ2-1, the full variable domain is DAGVTQSPTHLIKTRGQQVTLRCSPKSGHDTVSWYQQALGQGPQFIFQYYEEEERQRGNFPDRFSGHQFPNYSSELNVNALLLGDSALYLCASSPTPGRELPEQFFGPGTRLTVL.

The table lists this clonotype with a few counts. V is TRBV5-4 and J is TRBJ2-1; 14 bases are a match to TRBD2. The CDR3 covers 17 residues. V shed 4 bases and J 4 bases; nucleotides not matched to a gene: 7. Germline values: CDR1 SGHNT, CDR2 YYREEE (reference sequence). The CDR3 nucleotides read TGTGCCAGCAGCCCGGGACTAGCGGGGGCCGGTTACAATGAGCAGTTCTTC. As protein: CASSPGLAGAGYNEQFF.

The table lists this clonotype with a few counts. The chain has TRBV4-1 and TRBJ1-4; 10 bases line up with TRBD1. Germline V lookup: CDR1 MGHRA, CDR2 YSYEKL. V was clipped by 1 base and J by 8 bases; unmatched bases: 4. CDR3 length: 15 amino acids. CDR3 nucleotide sequence: TGCGCCAGCAGCCAAGTGGGACAGGGGATCGAAAAACTGTTTTTT. This encodes CASSQVGQGIEKLFF.

The V call is TRBV11-2, the J call TRBJ2-3; 7 bases line up with TRBD2. The germline CDR1 and CDR2 sequences are SGHAT and FQNNGV. This CDR3 is built from 16 residues. V lost 4 bases, J lost 2 bases, and 9 bases stayed unmatched. The CDR3 coding sequence is TGTGCCAGCAGCTACCAAAGGGACTACCCCACAGATACGCAGTATTTT. This encodes CASSYQRDYPTDTQYF.

This sequence joins TRBV7-8 and TRBJ2-5; perhaps TRBD1 as D (6 bases). The CDR3 is 16 residues long. Trimming shortened V by 2 bases and J by 4 bases, and 17 bases separated the two germline ends. Germline-derived CDR1 and CDR2 are SGHVS and FQNEAQ. This CDR3 is CASSLTGPQGGETQYF. As DNA, the CDR3 is TGTGCCAGCAGCTTAACCGGGCCCCAAGGGGGAGAGACCCAGTACTTC.

This clonotype has a handful of counts. The chain couples TRBV5-4 to TRBJ2-7; TRBD2 matches at 11 bases. Germline values: CDR1 SGHNT, CDR2 YYREEE (reference sequence). CDR3 size: 14 residues. The V segment lost 3 bases and the J segment 3 bases; nucleotides outside the gene matches: 2. This chain's CDR3 is CASSSGLAGYEQYV. CDR3 DNA sequence: TGTGCCAGCAGCTCCGGACTAGCGGGCTACGAGCAGTACGTC.